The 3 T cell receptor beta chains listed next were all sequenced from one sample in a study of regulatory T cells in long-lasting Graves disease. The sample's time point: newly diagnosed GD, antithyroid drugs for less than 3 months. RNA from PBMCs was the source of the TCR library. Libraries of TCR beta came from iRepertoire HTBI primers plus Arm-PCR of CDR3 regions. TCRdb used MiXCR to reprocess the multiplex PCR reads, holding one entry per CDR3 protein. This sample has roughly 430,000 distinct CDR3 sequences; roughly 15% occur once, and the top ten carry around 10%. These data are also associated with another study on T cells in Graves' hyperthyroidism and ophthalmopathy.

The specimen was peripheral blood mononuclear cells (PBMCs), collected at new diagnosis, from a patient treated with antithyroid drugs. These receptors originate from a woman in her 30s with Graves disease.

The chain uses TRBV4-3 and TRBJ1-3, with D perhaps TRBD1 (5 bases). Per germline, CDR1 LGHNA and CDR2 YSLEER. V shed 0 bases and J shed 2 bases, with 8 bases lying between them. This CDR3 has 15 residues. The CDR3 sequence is CASSQDQGAGNTIYF. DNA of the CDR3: TGCGCCAGCAGCCAAGATCAAGGGGCTGGAAACACCATATATTTT.

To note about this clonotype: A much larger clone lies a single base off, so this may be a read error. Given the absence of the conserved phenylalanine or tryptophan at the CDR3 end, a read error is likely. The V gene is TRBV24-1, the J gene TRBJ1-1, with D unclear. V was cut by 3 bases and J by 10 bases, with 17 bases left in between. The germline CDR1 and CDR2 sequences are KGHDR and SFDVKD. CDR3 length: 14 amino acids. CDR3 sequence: CATSDPSAQDRAFS. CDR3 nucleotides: TGTGCCACCAGTGATCCCTCCGCCCAGGATCGAGCTTTCTCT.

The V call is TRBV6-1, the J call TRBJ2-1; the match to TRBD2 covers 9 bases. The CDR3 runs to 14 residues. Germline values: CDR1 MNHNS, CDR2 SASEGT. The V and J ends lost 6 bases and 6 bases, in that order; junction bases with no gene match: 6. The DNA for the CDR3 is TGTGCCAGCAGGTTAGCGGGAGCCCCCAATGAGCAGTTCTTC. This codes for CASRLAGAPNEQFF.